This TCR beta chain was sequenced in a study of T cells in Graves' hyperthyroidism and ophthalmopathy. The investigators amplified TCR beta CDR3 regions from RNA transcripts. An initial round of RT-PCR targeting the TCR CDR3 relied on the HTBI primer set. One entry per CDR3 protein, called by TCRdb with MiXCR from the multiplex PCR reads. This sample has about 700,000 distinct CDR3 sequences, with about 45% found just once. The CDR3 extends over 12 amino acids. Germline V gene sequence: CDR1 SQVTM, CDR2 ANQGSEA. About this clonotype: Mismatch with germline at one junction end may stem from a read error.

Reasons for excluding patients were uncontrolled infection, other autoimmune disease, pregnancy or lactation. The rearrangement links TRBV29-1 to TRBJ1-1; D uncertain. Specimen: peripheral blood or thyroid tissue (not recorded which). The TCR was taken from an adult man with Graves' disease, either hyperthyroidism or ophthalmopathy (not recorded which). DNA of the CDR3: TGCAGCGTTGTTCCAGTAAATTCCGAAGCTTCCTTT. Translation gives CSVVPVNSEASF.